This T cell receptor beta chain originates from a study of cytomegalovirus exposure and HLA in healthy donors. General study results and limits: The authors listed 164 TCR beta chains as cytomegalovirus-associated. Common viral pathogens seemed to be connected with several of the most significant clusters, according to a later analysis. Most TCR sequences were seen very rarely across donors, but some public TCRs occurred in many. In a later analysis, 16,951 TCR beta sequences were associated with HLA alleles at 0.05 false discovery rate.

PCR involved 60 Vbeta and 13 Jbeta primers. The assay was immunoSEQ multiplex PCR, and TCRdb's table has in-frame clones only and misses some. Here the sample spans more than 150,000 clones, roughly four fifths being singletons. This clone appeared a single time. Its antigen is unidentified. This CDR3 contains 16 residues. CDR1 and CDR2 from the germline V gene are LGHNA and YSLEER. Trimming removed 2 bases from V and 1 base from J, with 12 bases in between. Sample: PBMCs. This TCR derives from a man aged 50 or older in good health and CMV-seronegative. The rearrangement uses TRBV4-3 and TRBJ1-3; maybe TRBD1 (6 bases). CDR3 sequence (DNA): TGCGCCAGCAGCCAACAGGGGTCTCGGTCTGGAAACACCATATATTTT. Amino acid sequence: CASSQQGSRSGNTIYF.